This TCR beta chain was captured in a study of T cell repertoires in cytomegalovirus infection. On the study more broadly: Indications came from public TCR beta signatures; they pointed to CMV infection and to a matching HLA type. Overall study results and limits: Cumulative public TCR beta family frequency identified CMV carriers with the relevant HLA. HLA-C-restricted CMV-specific TCR beta clonotypes were dominant in the ex vivo response.

This clonotype has just a few counts. No antigen is known for it. CDR3 length equals 16 residues. V was cut by 5 bases and J by 8 bases, with 21 bases left in between. Germline V lookup: CDR1 SGHVS, CDR2 FNYEAQ. Via MiXCR, TCRdb re-called the reads, giving one row per CDR3 protein. The sample includes a few hundred thousand distinct CDR3 sequences, around a tenth of them seen just once. The specimen was PBMCs. The receptor comes from a human donor in good health (CMV status not recorded). Some clones in this sample may be carry-over from other donors' samples. This chain uses TRBV7-6 with TRBJ2-2; D remains ambiguous. CDR3 residues: CASSPYSLWKTGELFF. In DNA, the CDR3 is TGTGCCAGCAGCCCCTACTCGCTCTGGAAGACAGGGGAGCTGTTTTTT.